Following are 18 T cell receptor beta chains from one sample sequenced in a study of control samples from healthy donors and cancer patients. Data came from immunoSEQ multiplex PCR; TCRdb stores just in-frame clones and leaves some out. The data contain 390,000 or so clones, 75% to 95% of them seen just once; the ten biggest clones take up around 6.8%. The sequenced sample consisted of PBMCs. Receptors were obtained from a man aged 40-55 years with head and neck cancer.

This chain joins TRBV12-2 and TRBJ2-1; the D call of TRBD2 is as the table states it, not checked on the DNA. TRBV12-2 is termed a pseudogene. The CDR3 has 16 residues. CDR3 sequence (DNA): TGTGCAAGTCGCACCAGACTAGTTACAAATTACAATGAGCAGTTCTTC. The encoded protein is CASRTRLVTNYNEQFF.

The chain is built from TRBV3-1 (or the pseudogene TRBV3-2) and TRBJ1-5; maybe TRBD1 (5 bases). Trimming left V 2 bases short and J 4 bases short, with 15 bases between. This CDR3 has 16 residues. The V gene's germline CDR1 is LGHDT and CDR2 YNNKEL (reference sequence). For the CDR3, the DNA is TGTGCCAGCAGCCAATCCCCCGGGGGACGAAATCAGCCCCAGCATTTT. Protein sequence: CASSQSPGGRNQPQHF.

Regarding this clone: Other DNA sequences in this sample translate to the same CDR3. V usage is TRBV20-1 and J usage is TRBJ1-1; D unresolved. V was trimmed by 6 bases and J by 1 base, leaving 6 bases between them. CDR3 size: 11 residues. From germline, CDR1 is DFQATT and CDR2 SNEGSKA (reference sequence). The CDR3 is CSAGSNTEAFF. For the CDR3, the DNA is TGCAGTGCAGGGTCGAACACTGAAGCTTTCTTT.

The chain carries TRBV10-1 and TRBJ2-7; TRBD2 matches at 9 bases. The ends lost 0 bases at V and 2 bases at J; junction bases unmatched: 5. CDR1 is WNHNN, CDR2 SYGVQD, per germline (reference sequence). The CDR3 sequence is 16 residues long. The CDR3 region has the DNA TGCGCCAGCAGTGAGTCGACTAGCGGAGGGACCTACGAGCAGTACTTC. This sequence encodes CASSESTSGGTYEQYF.

This clone was counted a single time. The J gene is TRBJ2-2, the V gene TRBV11-2; TRBD2 might be the D (6 bases). This CDR3 is 15 amino acids long. The germline CDR1 and CDR2 sequences are SGHAT and FQNNGV. Trimming took 6 bases from V and 5 from J, leaving 16 bases between them. CDR3 DNA: TGTGCCAGCAGTAGTCTCCTAGGGAGGACCGGGGAGCTGTTTTTT. Protein: CASSSLLGRTGELFF.

The chain couples TRBV6-6 to TRBJ1-1; possibly TRBD1 for D (5 bases). The germline V gene has CDR1 MNHNY and CDR2 SVGAGI (reference sequence). V lost 2 bases to trimming and J lost 0 bases, with 13 bases between them. CDR3 size: 16 residues. CDR3 region: CASSYPSGGLNTEAFF. The DNA of the CDR3 is TGTGCCAGCAGTTACCCCTCGGGGGGACTGAACACTGAAGCTTTCTTT.

V usage is TRBV11-3 and J usage is TRBJ2-7; D remains unclear. V lost 0 bases, J lost 6 bases, and 12 bases lay in between. The CDR3 runs 14 residues. Germline CDR1 and CDR2: SGHNT and YENEEA. The CDR3, as DNA: TGTGCCAGCAGCTTAGATTTTCCCCCAAGCGAGCAGTACTTC. Residues: CASSLDFPPSEQYF.

This chain connects TRBV9 to TRBJ2-7, with TRBD1 matching over 11 bases. CDR1 and CDR2 from the germline V gene are SGDLS and YYNGEE. V shed 2 bases and J 6 bases; nucleotides not matched to a gene: 4. The CDR3 is made up of 14 amino acids. The CDR3 here is CASSVGTGGFEQYF. In DNA form, the CDR3 reads TGTGCCAGCAGCGTGGGGACAGGGGGGTTCGAGCAGTACTTC.

The V call is TRBV12-2, the J call TRBJ2-5; the listed D gene, TRBD2, was not tested against the DNA. TRBV12-2 is a pseudogene locus. This CDR3 comprises 15 residues. CDR3: CASRSGGAAEETQYF. CDR3 bases: TGTGCAAGTCGGAGCGGGGGGGCCGCGGAGGAGACCCAGTACTTC.

This sequence joins TRBV18 and TRBJ2-7, with TRBD1 identical over 7 bases. From germline, CDR1 is KGHSH and CDR2 LQKENI. J was trimmed by 1 base and V by 6 bases; bases with no gene match: 9. This CDR3 is built from 15 residues. Written as DNA, the CDR3 is TGTGCCAGCTCTCACGGGACAGACCTATCCTACGAGCAGTACTTC. Its protein product is CASSHGTDLSYEQYF.

This chain uses TRBV18 with TRBJ1-3, with a possible D match to TRBD1 (6 bases). Germline assignment: CDR1 KGHSH and CDR2 LQKENI. Deletions cut 3 bases from V and 0 bases from J, with 18 bases between. The CDR3 has 18 residues. The CDR3 loop is CASSPIRRTASSGNTIYF. CDR3 coding DNA: TGTGCCAGCTCACCCATACGCCGGACAGCCAGCTCTGGAAACACCATATATTTT. The variable domain in full, completed from reference TRBV18 and TRBJ1-3, reads NAGVMQNPRHLVRRRGQEARLRCSPMKGHSHVYWYRQLPEEGLKFMVYLQKENIIDESGMPKERFSAEFPKEGPSILRIQQVVRGDSAAYFCASSPIRRTASSGNTIYFGEGSWLTVV.

The table lists this clone with a count of one. The chain has TRBV6-6 and TRBJ2-1, with 8 bases matching TRBD2. Germline V CDR1 and CDR2: MNHNY, SVGAGI (reference sequence). With V trimmed by 2 bases and J by 4 bases, 7 bases remained unmatched. The CDR3 spans 16 residues. CDR3 in amino acids: CASSYGAAGGYNEQFF. CDR3 DNA sequence: TGTGCCAGCAGTTACGGCGCGGCGGGAGGATACAATGAGCAGTTCTTC.

The sample holds one count of this clone. The genes are TRBV30 and TRBJ1-1, with no clear D. CDR3 length equals 13 residues. Trimming left V 5 bases short and J 2 bases short, with 12 bases between. The germline V gene has CDR1 GTSNPN and CDR2 SVGIG (reference sequence). The CDR3 coding sequence is TGTGCCTGGGTTAAAGACGGTAACACTGAAGCTTTCTTT. Amino acids: CAWVKDGNTEAFF. Filled out from reference TRBV30 and TRBJ1-1, the complete variable domain reads SQTIHQWPATLVQPVGSPLSLECTVEGTSNPNLYWYRQAAGRGLQLLFYSVGIGQISSEVPQNLSASRPQDRQFILSSKKLLLSDSGFYLCAWVKDGNTEAFFGQGTRLTVV.

The chain couples TRBV28 to TRBJ2-2; D is uncertain. The germline CDR1 and CDR2 sequences are MDHEN and SYDVKM. V was clipped by 3 bases and J by 6 bases, with 11 bases between them. This CDR3 comprises 14 residues. CDR3 region: CASSFVGFAGELFF. CDR3 bases: TGTGCCAGCAGTTTCGTGGGGTTCGCCGGGGAGCTGTTTTTT.

The chain has TRBV24-1 and TRBJ2-1, with TRBD2 as a possible D gene (5 bases). The CDR3 covers 18 residues. Germline lookup yields CDR1 KGHDR and CDR2 SFDVKD. Trimming removed 4 bases at V and 3 bases at J, with 21 bases between. CDR3 sequence: CATSDSLRQGGIYNEQFF. In DNA, the CDR3 is TGTGCCACCAGTGACTCCCTCCGGCAAGGAGGCATCTACAATGAGCAGTTCTTC.

The V gene is TRBV30, the J gene TRBJ2-2; D remains unclear. In germline, CDR1 is GTSNPN, CDR2 SVGIG (reference sequence). With 0 bases removed from V and 3 bases from J, the gap between germline ends came to 8 bases. The CDR3 loop spans 14 amino acids. The CDR3 DNA sequence: TGTGCCTGGAGTGTAAGATGGGACACCGGGGAGCTGTTTTTT. As protein: CAWSVRWDTGELFF.

The V call is TRBV6-5, the J call TRBJ1-2; perhaps TRBD1 as D (5 bases). The CDR3 totals 14 residues. The germline gives CDR1 MNHEY, CDR2 SVGAGI. V was clipped by 6 bases and J by 2 bases, with 13 bases between them. The CDR3 region has the DNA TGTGCCAGCAGGTCTGGGACGGTAAACTATGGCTACACCTTC. Protein: CASRSGTVNYGYTF.

This chain uses TRBV28 with TRBJ1-5; D unresolved. This CDR3 has 15 residues. Trimming removed 3 bases at V and 1 base at J, with 10 bases between. Per germline, CDR1 MDHEN and CDR2 SYDVKM. The CDR3 reads CASSLGGGSNQPQHF. Written as DNA, the CDR3 is TGTGCCAGCAGTTTGGGTGGAGGCAGCAATCAGCCCCAGCATTTT.